This is a list of T cell receptor beta chains from one sample in a study of blood T cell repertoires in COVID-19. This table comes from immunoSEQ multiplex PCR, and its TCRdb copy is limited to in-frame clones, with some not included. The sample has 250,000 to 300,000 clones; over 65% are singletons. The sequenced sample consisted of peripheral blood. Receptors were obtained from a man aged 55 to 70 who had recovered from COVID-19. Each CDR3 is given with its conserved first and last residue. A D gene is named only where the DNA matches it firmly. Size is omitted from some rows. Given values are once, few, many or a class for expanded clones.

abundance	v_gene	d_gene	j_gene	CDR3nt	CDR3aa
.	TRBV20-1	.	TRBJ1-1	TGCAGTGCTAGTAGCCCGGGGGGCACTGAAGCTTTCTTT	CSASSPGGTEAFF
.	TRBV6-5	TRBD1	TRBJ2-3	TGTGCCAGCAGCCTTGACAGGGGGCTAGATACGCAGTATTTT	CASSLDRGLDTQYF
.	TRBV18	.	TRBJ1-1	TGTGCCAGCTCACCACTACAGGGTAGTGACACTGAAGCTTTCTTT	CASSPLQGSDTEAFF
.	TRBV19	.	TRBJ1-2	TGTGCCAGCGCCGGACAGACTAACTATGGCTACACCTTC	CASAGQTNYGYTF
.	TRBV7-8	.	TRBJ1-1	TGTGCCAGCAGCTTAGGACAAAACACTGAAGCTTTCTTT	CASSLGQNTEAFF
.	TRBV30	TRBD2	TRBJ2-2	TGTGCCCGCCAAGCGGCTAGCGGGGGGGCGGTCGGGGAGCTGTTTTTT	CARQAASGGAVGELFF
.	TRBV30	TRBD2	TRBJ2-1	TGTGCGGGCGGGAGGAACTATGAGCAGTTCTTC	CAGGRNYEQFF
.	TRBV6-1	.	TRBJ2-7	TGTGCCAGCAGTGAGGTCAGGGTGGGTGGCGAGCAGTACTTC	CASSEVRVGGEQYF
.	TRBV11-2	TRBD1	TRBJ2-4	TGTGCCAGCAGCTTAGGGGGTGGGACAGGGCTTAGCAAAAACATTCAGTACTTC	CASSLGGGTGLSKNIQYF
.	TRBV2	.	TRBJ2-7	TGTGCCAGCAGCCGTGGGGACACGAACTACGAGCAGTACTTC	CASSRGDTNYEQYF
.	TRBV11-1	.	TRBJ2-1	TGTGCCAGCAGCGGGCGGGATGTCCCCACCGAGCAGTTCTTC	CASSGRDVPTEQFF
once	TRBV3-1/TRBV3-2	TRBD2	TRBJ2-3	TGTGCCAGCAGCCAGACTAGCGGGAGGGGGGCAGATACGCAGTATTTT	CASSQTSGRGADTQYF
.	TRBV5-1	.	TRBJ1-1	TGCGCCAGCAGCCGACCGGGACAAGGGACTGAAGCTTTCTTT	CASSRPGQGTEAFF
.	TRBV29-1	TRBD1	TRBJ1-4	TGCAGCGTTCGCATCGGGACAGGGGCAACTAATGAAAAACTGTTTTTT	CSVRIGTGATNEKLFF
.	TRBV29-1	.	TRBJ2-1	TGCAGCGCCCTTACCTCTAGCTCCTACAATGAGCAGTTCTTC	CSALTSSSYNEQFF
.	TRBV19	.	TRBJ1-5	TGTGCCAGTAGTAATTTTTGGCAGAATAGCAATCAGCCCCAGCATTTT	CASSNFWQNSNQPQHF
.	TRBV5-6	TRBD1	TRBJ2-5	TGTGCCAGCAGCTTGGGACCGGGACAGGGGGGAGAGACCCAGTACTTC	CASSLGPGQGGETQYF
.	TRBV19	.	TRBJ1-2	TGTGCCAGTAGTTCACAGGGAGGGGCTAACTATGGCTACACCTTC	CASSSQGGANYGYTF
.	TRBV14	.	TRBJ2-7	TGTGCCAGCAGCCTCAGGCTTACCTACGAGCAGTACTTC	CASSLRLTYEQYF
.	TRBV5-8	TRBD1	TRBJ2-3	TGTGCCAGCAGTAGAGAGGGGGCGAGCACAGATACGCAGTATTTT	CASSREGASTDTQYF
.	TRBV4-1	TRBD1	TRBJ2-5	TGCGCCAGCAGCCAAGAAGGGACAGAAGAGACCCAGTACTTC	CASSQEGTEETQYF
.	TRBV30	.	TRBJ1-2	TGTGCCTGGACAGGGGCGAACTATGGCTACACCTTC	CAWTGANYGYTF
once	TRBV7-8	TRBD1	TRBJ2-6	TGTGCCAGCAGAGACAGGGGAATTCCCTCTGGGGCCAACGTCCTGACTTTC	CASRDRGIPSGANVLTF
.	TRBV6-5	.	TRBJ2-7	TGTGCCAGCAGGCGAGTCTATGAGCAGTACTTC	CASRRVYEQYF
.	TRBV4-1	.	TRBJ1-1	TGCGCCAGCAGCTATTACTATGGCACTGAAGCTTTCTTT	CASSYYYGTEAFF
.	TRBV5-4	TRBD2	TRBJ2-7	TGTGCCAGCAGCTCCCGGGCGGGAGGGCGCGAGCAGTACTTC	CASSSRAGGREQYF
.	TRBV6-6	TRBD1	TRBJ2-1	TGTGCCAGCAGCCAAAAGCAGGGGGCGCTTAATGAGCAGTTCTTC	CASSQKQGALNEQFF
.	TRBV2	TRBD2	TRBJ2-2	TGTGCCAGCACCCCTGCGGGTAGCGGGAGATCCGGGGAGCTGTTTTTT	CASTPAGSGRSGELFF
.	TRBV6-5	.	TRBJ1-2	TGTGCCAGCAGCGACTCCATCTATGGCTACACCTTC	CASSDSIYGYTF
.	TRBV2	TRBD1	TRBJ1-6	TGTGCCAGCAGACCCACAGGGGGCGCCGCCTATAATTCACCCCTCCACTTT	CASRPTGGAAYNSPLHF
.	TRBV7-3	TRBD1	TRBJ2-5	TGTGCCAGCAGCCGGGGACAGGGGAGGGACGAGACCCAGTACTTC	CASSRGQGRDETQYF
.	TRBV28	.	TRBJ1-6	TGTGCCAGCACCCTGACAGGCATTTATAATTCACCCCTCCACTTT	CASTLTGIYNSPLHF
.	TRBV5-6	TRBD1	TRBJ2-1	TGTGCCAGCAGCCTACGGACAGGGTCCTACAATGAGCAGTTCTTC	CASSLRTGSYNEQFF
.	TRBV19	.	TRBJ1-4	TGTGCCAGTAGTGAATTAGGGGCAGGGAATGAAAAACTGTTTTTT	CASSELGAGNEKLFF
.	TRBV19	TRBD2	TRBJ2-1	TGTGCCAGTAGTCTATTAGCGGGGGGATCCTACAATGAGCAGTTCTTC	CASSLLAGGSYNEQFF
.	TRBV11-2	.	TRBJ2-1	TGTGCCAGCAGGGAACGACGCCTCCTCGAGGTCCACAATGAGCAGTTCTTC	CASRERRLLEVHNEQFF
once	TRBV6-2/TRBV6-3	.	TRBJ1-5	TGTGCCAGCAGTTCCCCCTGGGCAACCAATCAGCCCCAGCATTTT	CASSSPWATNQPQHF
.	TRBV7-6	TRBD1	TRBJ2-7	TGTGCCAGCAGCCCAGGACCGGGACAGTTCTCCTACGAGCAGTACTTC	CASSPGPGQFSYEQYF
.	TRBV5-6	.	TRBJ2-5	TGTGCCAGCCGTGCGTTTGGGGGCGGGGAGACCCAGTACTTC	CASRAFGGGETQYF
.	TRBV7-9	.	TRBJ1-1	TGTGCCAGCAGCTTACAGGTCCCTGAAGCTTTCTTT	CASSLQVPEAFF
.	TRBV3-1/TRBV3-2	TRBD1	TRBJ1-2	TGTGCCAGCAGCCCTCAGGACAGGAACTATGGCTACACCTTC	CASSPQDRNYGYTF
few	TRBV6-5	.	TRBJ2-2	TGTGCCAGCAGAGAGGTCACCGGGGAGCTGTTTTTT	CASREVTGELFF
.	TRBV19	TRBD2	TRBJ2-2	TGTGCCAGTAGTGCCAGACTAGCGGGAGTTTCCGGGGAGCTGTTTTTT	CASSARLAGVSGELFF
.	TRBV20-1	.	TRBJ1-6	TGCAGTGCTAGTCGGCAGGGGAATTCACCCCTCCACTTT	CSASRQGNSPLHF
few	TRBV7-9	.	TRBJ2-7	TGTGCCAGCAGTCCCAGCTCCTACGAGCAGTACTTC	CASSPSSYEQYF
.	TRBV5-1	TRBD2	TRBJ2-3	TGCGCCAGCAGCATCGGACTAGCGGGAAGTTTTAGCACAGATACGCAGTATTTT	CASSIGLAGSFSTDTQYF
.	TRBV27	.	TRBJ2-1	TGTGCCAGCAGACCACAGGGTCCTAGTATCCATGAGCAGTTCTTC	CASRPQGPSIHEQFF
.	TRBV28	.	TRBJ1-4	TGTGCCAGCAGTACATCTAGGACAGTCTTTGGTAATGAAAAACTGTTTTTT	CASSTSRTVFGNEKLFF
.	TRBV19	.	TRBJ1-6	TGTGCCAGTAGTATCCAGGGAACCAATTCACCCCTCCACTTT	CASSIQGTNSPLHF
.	TRBV2	.	TRBJ1-1	TGTGCCAGCAGTGACAGGGGCATCTCTGAAGCTTTCTTT	CASSDRGISEAFF
.	TRBV7-9	TRBD1	TRBJ2-6	TGTGCCAGCAGCTTGGGACAGCCCAACTCTGGGGCCAACGTCCTGACTTTC	CASSLGQPNSGANVLTF
.	TRBV6-5	.	TRBJ1-2	TGTGCCACATGGGAGAAAAGTTTTAACTATGGCTACACCTTC	CATWEKSFNYGYTF
.	TRBV3-1/TRBV3-2	.	TRBJ1-5	TGTGCCAGCAGCCAATCACAGGGAGCCCCTTATCAGCCCCAGCATTTT	CASSQSQGAPYQPQHF